One sample yielded the 2 T cell receptor beta chains listed below, sequenced in a study of T-cell memory formation after mild COVID-19. TCRdb fed the 5' RACE reads into MiXCR, producing one record per CDR3 protein. The profile shows fewer than 150,000 distinct CDR3 sequences, about a fifth of them singletons. Source material: PBMCs or a T cell subset sorted from them (not recorded which). The origin of the receptors is a man between 18 and 35 years old who had mild COVID-19 (a few samples of this study predate the infection). Cell type and time point are not known.

This clonotype was seen repeatedly, ten times or more. The genes are TRBV4-2 and TRBJ2-7; tentatively, D is TRBD1 (6 bases). This CDR3 is built from 15 residues. Germline CDR1 is LGHNA and CDR2 is YNFKEQ. V was trimmed by 0 bases and J by 1 base, leaving 10 bases between them. CDR3 coding DNA: TGTGCCAGCAGCCAAGAGGGAACAGGGTCCTACGAGCAGTACTTC. This sequence encodes CASSQEGTGSYEQYF.

This clonotype was seen a handful of times. The chain uses TRBV20-1 and TRBJ2-1; D uncertain. This CDR3 has 18 amino acids. The germline CDR1 and CDR2 sequences are DFQATT and SNEGSKA (reference sequence). V was trimmed by 0 bases and J by 0 bases, leaving 18 bases between them. For the CDR3, the DNA is TGCAGTGCTAGAGATTCGTTTCCGGTACGGAGCTCCTACAATGAGCAGTTCTTC. This gives the protein CSARDSFPVRSSYNEQFF.